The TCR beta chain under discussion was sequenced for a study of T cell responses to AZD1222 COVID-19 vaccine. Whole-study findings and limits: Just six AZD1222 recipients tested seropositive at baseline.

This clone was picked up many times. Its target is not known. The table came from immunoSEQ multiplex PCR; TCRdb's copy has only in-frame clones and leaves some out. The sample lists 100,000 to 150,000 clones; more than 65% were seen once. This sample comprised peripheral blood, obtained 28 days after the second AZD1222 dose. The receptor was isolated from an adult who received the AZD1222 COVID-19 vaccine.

CDR3 DNA sequence: TGTGCCAGCACCGACTCCCCAGGGGGTGGTTATGGCTACACCTTC. This codes for CASTDSPGGGYGYTF. This rearrangement joins TRBV27 to TRBJ1-2; 7 bases map to TRBD1. Germline CDR1 and CDR2: MNHEY and SMNVEV (reference sequence). The CDR3 has 15 amino acids. With V trimmed by 7 bases and J by 5 bases, 13 bases remained unmatched.